These 19 T cell receptor beta chains came from one sample sequenced in a study of blood T cell repertoires in COVID-19. Measured with immunoSEQ multiplex PCR; TCRdb has only the in-frame clones, and not every one. The table shows around 150,000 clones, with 85% occurring only once. What was sequenced was peripheral blood. The receptor source for this set is a human donor with acute or convalescent COVID-19. The donor label of this sample is uncertain.

The CDR3, as DNA: TGTGCCAGCAGTGAAGGGACAGGGGGCAACTCACCCCTCCACTTT. Encoded protein: CASSEGTGGNSPLHF. The chain links TRBV2 to TRBJ1-6, with TRBD1 identical over 11 bases. The CDR3 contains 15 residues. Trimming at V came to 1 base and at J to 10 bases, leaving 3 bases not matched to a gene. Germline assignment: CDR1 SNHLY and CDR2 FYNNEI.

As for this clone: The germline gene is not matched at one end of the junction; a read error may be the cause. This chain links TRBV5-1 with TRBJ1-5; perhaps TRBD1 as D (6 bases). Germline values: CDR1 SGHRS, CDR2 YFSETQ. The CDR3 is 15 amino acids. CDR3 amino acids: CASRLNRDSNQPQHF. The CDR3, as DNA: TGCGCCAGCCGCTTAAACAGGGATAGCAATCAGCCCCAGCATTTT.

The rearrangement uses TRBV7-9 and TRBJ1-1; the D is unclear. In germline, CDR1 is SEHNR, CDR2 FQNEAQ (reference sequence). With 5 bases removed from V and 0 bases from J, the gap between germline ends came to 10 bases. The CDR3 has 14 amino acids. The CDR3 region is CASSRGVMNTEAFF. CDR3 coding DNA: TGTGCCAGCAGCCGGGGAGTTATGAACACTGAAGCTTTCTTT.

This chain links TRBV6-1 with TRBJ1-3; the D is unclear. The CDR3 spans 12 residues. Trimming took 2 bases from V and 4 from J, leaving 3 bases between them. In germline, CDR1 is MNHNS, CDR2 SASEGT. The CDR3 region has the DNA TGTGCCAGCAGTGAACTAGGAAACACCATATATTTT. Protein product: CASSELGNTIYF.

This rearrangement joins TRBV6-5 to TRBJ1-2; 10 nucleotides agree with TRBD1. Per germline, CDR1 MNHEY and CDR2 SVGAGI. The length of the CDR3 is 14 residues. Trimming removed 6 bases from V and 3 bases from J; junction bases left unmatched: 4. The CDR3: CASSGTGEYYGYTF. Here the CDR3 DNA reads TGTGCCAGCAGCGGGACAGGGGAGTACTATGGCTACACCTTC.

The rearrangement links TRBV28 to TRBJ1-5, with TRBD1 matching 7 bases. The germline CDR1 and CDR2 sequences are MDHEN and SYDVKM. V was clipped by 6 bases and J by 3 bases; unmatched bases: 8. CDR3 length: 15 residues. This CDR3 reads CASSVPGQNNQPQHF. The CDR3 bases are TGTGCCAGCAGCGTCCCGGGACAGAACAATCAGCCCCAGCATTTT. Combining the CDR3 with reference TRBV28 and TRBJ1-5 gives the whole variable domain DVKVTQSSRYLVKRTGEKVFLECVQDMDHENMFWYRQDPGLGLRLIYFSYDVKMKEKGDIPEGYSVSREKKERFSLILESASTNQTSMYLCASSVPGQNNQPQHFGDGTRLSIL.

The chain links TRBV2 to TRBJ2-7; 9 bases are a match to TRBD1. The V gene's germline CDR1 is SNHLY and CDR2 FYNNEI. J was trimmed by 4 bases and V by 4 bases; bases with no gene match: 8. CDR3 length: 15 amino acids. The CDR3 DNA follows: TGTGCCAGCAGTGCGGGACAGGGCAGAAATTACGAGCAGTACTTC. This codes for CASSAGQGRNYEQYF.

The chain couples TRBV18 to TRBJ2-7; D possibly corresponds to TRBD2 (6 bases). Germline V lookup: CDR1 KGHSH, CDR2 LQKENI. The CDR3 covers 13 residues. V lost 1 base and J lost 4, with 8 bases in between. CDR3 residues: CASSPQEGYEQYF. CDR3 nucleotide sequence: TGTGCCAGCTCACCACAGGAGGGATACGAGCAGTACTTC.

This sequence joins TRBV19 and TRBJ2-7, with D possibly TRBD1 on 6 matching bases. The CDR3 totals 12 residues. In germline, CDR1 is LNHDA, CDR2 SQIVND (reference sequence). Trimming shortened V by 6 bases and J by 3 bases, and 9 bases separated the two germline ends. CDR3 loop: CASSRDNYEQYF. The CDR3 DNA is TGTGCCAGTAGCCGGGACAACTACGAGCAGTACTTC.

This clone has a single count. The CDR3 nucleotides read TGTGCCAGCAGCTTAGGGAAGGGAGGAGGCAATCAGCCCCAGCATTTT. Its translation: CASSLGKGGGNQPQHF. The chain has TRBV7-9 and TRBJ1-5, with no clear D. V dropped 1 base and J dropped 2 bases, with 12 bases sitting between them. The CDR3 length is 16 residues. Germline assignment: CDR1 SEHNR and CDR2 FQNEAQ (reference sequence).

The chain carries TRBV29-1 and TRBJ1-1; D unclear. The CDR3 extends over 13 amino acids. Germline V gives CDR1 SQVTM, CDR2 ANQGSEA. V lost 4 bases and J lost 5, with 14 bases in between. The CDR3 sequence is CSVVEGSRTEAFF. CDR3 coding DNA: TGCAGCGTTGTGGAGGGAAGTAGGACTGAAGCTTTCTTT.

J is TRBJ1-2 and V is TRBV20-1, with TRBD1 as a possible D gene (5 bases). The CDR3 loop spans 11 amino acids. The V end was cut by 2 bases, the J end by 8 bases, with 9 bases between. Germline V gene data show CDR1 as DFQATT and CDR2 as SNEGSKA (reference sequence). The CDR3 region is CSARRGEGYTF. In nucleotides, the CDR3 is TGCAGTGCTAGACGGGGGGAAGGCTACACCTTC.

The CDR3 DNA reads as TGTGCCTGGAGTCGGGGGGACGCGGCAGGGACTCATGGCTACACCTTC. It encodes CAWSRGDAAGTHGYTF. V usage is TRBV30 and J usage is TRBJ1-2; tentatively, D is TRBD1 (5 bases). The V end lost 2 bases, the J end lost 6 bases, and 22 bases lay between the germline ends. CDR1 and CDR2 from the germline V gene are GTSNPN and SVGIG (reference sequence). The CDR3 is made up of 16 amino acids.

This clone was observed a single time. The chain combines TRBV2 with TRBJ2-5, with 7 bases that match TRBD1. CDR1 is SNHLY, CDR2 FYNNEI, per germline. J was trimmed by 5 bases and V by 4 bases; bases with no gene match: 10. The CDR3 is 15 amino acids. CDR3 sequence: CASSGQGVIKETQYF. The CDR3 DNA reads as TGTGCCAGCAGTGGCCAGGGGGTGATCAAGGAGACCCAGTACTTC.

This clone was recorded once. This sequence joins TRBV5-1 and TRBJ1-6; 8 nucleotides line up with TRBD1. J lost 10 bases, V lost 7 bases, and 7 bases had no gene match. The germline V gene encodes CDR1 SGHRS and CDR2 YFSETQ. The CDR3 totals 13 residues. CDR3 in DNA: TGCGCCAGCCGACCGGGACAGGCCTCACCCCTCCACTTT. It translates to CASRPGQASPLHF.

This chain uses TRBV18 with TRBJ1-6, with D possibly being TRBD1 (6 bases). The germline gives CDR1 KGHSH, CDR2 LQKENI. This CDR3 spans 17 amino acids. V lost 3 bases to trimming and J lost 7 bases, with 19 bases between them. CDR3 bases: TGTGCCAGCTCACCGGGACCAGGGACAATATTAAATTCACCCCTCCACTTT. It specifies CASSPGPGTILNSPLHF. The full variable domain, completed using reference TRBV18 and TRBJ1-6, is NAGVMQNPRHLVRRRGQEARLRCSPMKGHSHVYWYRQLPEEGLKFMVYLQKENIIDESGMPKERFSAEFPKEGPSILRIQQVVRGDSAAYFCASSPGPGTILNSPLHFGNGTRLTVT.

The J gene is TRBJ1-4, the V gene TRBV18; 7 bases line up with TRBD1. The V gene's germline CDR1 is KGHSH and CDR2 LQKENI. CDR3 length: 15 amino acids. The ends lost 3 bases at V and 5 bases at J; junction bases unmatched: 6. In nucleotides, the CDR3 is TGTGCCAGCTCACCGAACAGGGGAAACAATGAAAAACTGTTTTTT. It is translated as CASSPNRGNNEKLFF.

This chain connects TRBV18 to TRBJ1-2, with D unresolved. Germline lookup yields CDR1 KGHSH and CDR2 LQKENI. V was pared by 3 bases and J by 8 bases, with 19 bases between. The CDR3 is made up of 15 amino acids. In DNA, the CDR3 is TGTGCCAGCTCACCCGTAGCCACGTCAGAGGGAGGCTACACCTTC. Protein sequence: CASSPVATSEGGYTF.

The V and J genes are TRBV15 and TRBJ2-1, with 14 bases fitting TRBD2. Germline values: CDR1 LNHNV, CDR2 YYDKDF (reference sequence). Germline trimming cut 3 bases from V and 6 bases from J; bases unmatched to any gene: 1. The CDR3 totals 15 residues. The DNA of the CDR3 is TGTGCCACCAGCAGGGGGACTAGCGGGGGCAATGAGCAGTTCTTC. This sequence encodes CATSRGTSGGNEQFF.